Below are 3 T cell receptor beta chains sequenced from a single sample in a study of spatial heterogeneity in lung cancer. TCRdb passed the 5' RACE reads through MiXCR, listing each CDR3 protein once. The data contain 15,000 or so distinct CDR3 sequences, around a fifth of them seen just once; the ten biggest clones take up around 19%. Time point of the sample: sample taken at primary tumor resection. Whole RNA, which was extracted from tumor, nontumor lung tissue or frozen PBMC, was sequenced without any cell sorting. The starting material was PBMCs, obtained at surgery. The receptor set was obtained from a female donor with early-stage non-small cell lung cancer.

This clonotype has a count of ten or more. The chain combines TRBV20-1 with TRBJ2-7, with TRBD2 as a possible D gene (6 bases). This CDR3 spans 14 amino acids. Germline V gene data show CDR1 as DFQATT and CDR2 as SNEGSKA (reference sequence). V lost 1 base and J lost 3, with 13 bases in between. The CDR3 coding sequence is TGCAGTGCTAGAGCTAGCGCCCGAGACTACGAGCAGTACTTC. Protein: CSARASARDYEQYF.

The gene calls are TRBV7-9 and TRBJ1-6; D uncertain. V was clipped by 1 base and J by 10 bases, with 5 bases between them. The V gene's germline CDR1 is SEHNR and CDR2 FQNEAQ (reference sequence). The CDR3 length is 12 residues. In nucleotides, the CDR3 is TGTGCCAGCAGCTTAGAGGGATCACCCCTCCACTTT. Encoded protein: CASSLEGSPLHF.

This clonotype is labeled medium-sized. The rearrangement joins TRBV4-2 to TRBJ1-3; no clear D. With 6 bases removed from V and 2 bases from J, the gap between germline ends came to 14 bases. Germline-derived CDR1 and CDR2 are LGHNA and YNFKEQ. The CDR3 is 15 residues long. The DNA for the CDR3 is TGTGCCAGCAGTCAGGAGAGTCAGACTGGAAACACCATATATTTT. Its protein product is CASSQESQTGNTIYF.